The rows below give T cell receptor beta chains drawn from one sample of a study of cytomegalovirus exposure and HLA in healthy donors. Profiled with immunoSEQ multiplex PCR; TCRdb holds only in-frame clones, not every one. The data contain some 250,000 clones, 90% of them singletons. The source material was PBMCs. These receptors were collected from a woman aged 25 to 39 in good health and CMV-seronegative. Each CDR3 is given with its conserved first and last residue. D genes are given only for firm matches. Size values are once, few and many counts, or a class for expanded clones, and some rows have none.

>TRBD2|TRBJ2-2|once|TRBV6-6
CASIAGVKTGELFF
TGTGCCAGCATCGCGGGAGTGAAAACCGGGGAGCTGTTTTTT
>.|TRBJ1-1|.|TRBV10-3
CAISDDRRAFF
TGTGCCATCAGTGATGACCGGAGAGCTTTCTTT
>TRBD2|TRBJ2-1|.|TRBV7-3
CASSRLAGSYNEQFF
TGTGCCAGCAGCCGACTAGCGGGGTCCTACAATGAGCAGTTCTTC
>.|TRBJ1-4|.|TRBV28
CASDSNEKLFF
TGTGCCAGCGATTCGAATGAAAAACTGTTTTTT
>TRBD1|TRBJ1-5|.|TRBV28
CASSFPLRTGSISNQPQHF
TGTGCCAGCAGTTTCCCATTGAGGACAGGGTCAATAAGCAATCAGCCCCAGCATTTT
>.|TRBJ2-2|once|TRBV9
CASSVTNPGELFF
TGTGCCAGCAGCGTGACTAACCCCGGGGAGCTGTTTTTT
>TRBD1|TRBJ1-2|.|TRBV18
CASSPLTGQGLRGDGYTF
TGTGCCAGCTCACCACTCACGGGACAGGGTTTACGTGGAGATGGCTACACCTTC
>.|TRBJ1-4|.|TRBV7-2
CASSLPGRTEAEKLFF
TGTGCCAGCAGCTTACCCGGCCGGACTGAGGCTGAAAAACTGTTTTTT
>.|TRBJ1-1|.|TRBV2
CASSVELEAFF
TGTGCCAGCAGTGTTGAACTTGAAGCTTTCTTT
>.|TRBJ1-5|.|TRBV5-6
CASSGRGFYGQPQHF
TGTGCCAGCAGCGGGCGCGGTTTTTACGGTCAGCCCCAGCATTTT
>TRBD1|TRBJ2-7|few|TRBV2
CASSPDRGYYEQYF
TGTGCCAGCAGCCCAGACAGGGGGTACTACGAGCAGTACTTC
>.|TRBJ1-1|.|TRBV6-5
CASSRNRGDKAFF
TGTGCCAGCAGCCGTAACCGGGGGGATAAAGCTTTCTTT
>TRBD2|TRBJ2-2|.|TRBV19
CASNDRLAGETGELFF
TGTGCCAGTAACGACCGACTAGCGGGAGAAACCGGGGAGCTGTTTTTT
>.|TRBJ2-7|.|TRBV2
CASSDPGQRPHEQYF
TGTGCCAGCAGTGATCCGGGACAACGGCCCCACGAGCAGTACTTC
>TRBD2|TRBJ2-3|.|TRBV14
CASSQVGGSTDTQYF
TGTGCCAGCAGCCAAGTGGGGGGGAGCACAGATACGCAGTATTTT
>TRBD1|TRBJ2-7|.|TRBV5-1
CASSQSTGTGFVSYEQYF
TGCGCCAGCAGCCAATCAACCGGGACAGGATTCGTCTCCTACGAGCAGTACTTC
>.|TRBJ2-7|.|TRBV7-6
CASSLGGSVDEQYF
TGTGCCAGCAGCTTAGGAGGTAGTGTAGACGAGCAGTACTTC
>.|TRBJ2-5|.|TRBV29-1
CSVAGEEETQYF
TGCAGCGTTGCCGGGGAGGAAGAGACCCAGTACTTC
>.|TRBJ2-3|.|TRBV6-5
CANSYRDRSTDTQYF
TGTGCCAACAGTTACCGCGACAGGTCCACAGATACGCAGTATTTT
>.|TRBJ2-7|.|TRBV27
CASSSGLSSYEQYF
TGTGCCAGCAGTTCAGGGCTTAGCTCCTACGAGCAGTACTTC
>.|TRBJ2-1|.|TRBV5-4
CASSLGGATMGNEQFF
TGTGCCAGCAGCTTGGGCGGGGCCACGATGGGGAATGAGCAGTTCTTC
>TRBD1|TRBJ1-2|.|TRBV11-2
CASSLGQGNYGYTF
TGTGCCAGCAGCTTAGGACAGGGAAACTATGGCTACACCTTC
>.|TRBJ2-3|.|TRBV6-5
CASSYTGVSTDTQYF
TGTGCCAGCAGTTACACTGGTGTAAGCACAGATACGCAGTATTTT
>.|TRBJ1-4|few|TRBV2
CASNKFEKLFF
TGTGCCAGCAACAAATTTGAAAAACTGTTTTTT
>.|TRBJ1-1|.|TRBV5-8
CASGQLNTEAFF
TGTGCCAGCGGACAGCTAAACACTGAAGCTTTCTTT
>TRBD1|TRBJ2-7|.|TRBV6-5
CASSYSMDRSSYEQYF
TGTGCCAGCAGTTACTCGATGGACAGGTCGTCCTACGAGCAGTACTTC
>.|TRBJ2-3|.|TRBV11-1
CASSFGDLSTDTQYF
TGTGCCAGCAGCTTTGGGGATTTGAGCACAGATACGCAGTATTTT
>.|TRBJ2-2|.|TRBV9
CASSARYTGELFF
TGTGCCAGCAGCGCGAGATACACCGGGGAGCTGTTTTTT
>TRBD1|TRBJ1-3|.|TRBV6-5
CASSSLTGWGGNTIYF
TGTGCCAGCAGTTCGTTGACAGGGTGGGGTGGAAACACCATATATTTT
>TRBD2|TRBJ2-7|.|TRBV10-3
CAIRGTSDSYEQYF
TGTGCCATCAGGGGGACTAGCGACTCCTACGAGCAGTACTTC
>TRBD1|TRBJ1-5|.|TRBV2
CASSKDRVSNQPQHF
TGTGCCAGCAGCAAAGACAGGGTTAGCAATCAGCCCCAGCATTTT
>.|TRBJ2-1|.|TRBV9
CASSVVGNRDNEQFF
TGTGCCAGCAGCGTAGTGGGTAACAGGGACAATGAGCAGTTCTTC
>TRBD1|TRBJ2-7|.|TRBV19
CASSIDRAVGEQYF
TGTGCCAGTAGTATCGACAGGGCTGTAGGCGAGCAGTACTTC
>.|TRBJ2-3|.|TRBV29-1
CSVGLGVADTQYF
TGCAGCGTTGGTCTTGGAGTCGCAGATACGCAGTATTTT
>TRBD1|TRBJ2-3|few|TRBV5-1
CASSRGQGANTQYF
TGCGCCAGCAGCAGGGGACAGGGGGCAAATACGCAGTATTTT
>.|TRBJ2-2|.|TRBV7-2
CASSLLGDTGELFF
TGTGCCAGCAGCTTACTTGGTGACACCGGGGAGCTGTTTTTT
>.|TRBJ2-3|few|TRBV9
CASSLGQSTDTQYF
TGTGCCAGCAGCCTTGGACAGTCCACAGATACGCAGTATTTT
>TRBD2|TRBJ2-7|.|TRBV18
CASSPLGVGLAGAYEQYF
TGTGCCAGCTCACCGTTGGGTGTAGGACTAGCGGGAGCCTACGAGCAGTACTTC
>.|TRBJ2-1|.|TRBV27
CASSSLVDEQFF
TGTGCCAGCAGTAGTCTAGTCGATGAGCAGTTCTTC
>TRBD2|TRBJ2-7|.|TRBV25-1
CASSGRAGLLYEQYF
TGTGCCAGCAGTGGTAGAGCGGGACTCCTTTACGAGCAGTACTTC
>TRBD2|TRBJ2-5|.|TRBV13
CASSLGVSGRETQYF
TGTGCCAGCAGCTTAGGTGTTAGCGGGAGAGAGACCCAGTACTTC
>.|TRBJ1-1|.|TRBV5-4
CASSLMGGQTEAFF
TGTGCCAGCAGCCTTATGGGAGGGCAGACTGAAGCTTTCTTT
>TRBD1|TRBJ2-7|.|TRBV28
CATAEQGGVYEQYF
TGTGCCACGGCTGAACAGGGGGGCGTCTACGAGCAGTACTTC
>TRBD1|TRBJ1-2|.|TRBV5-8
CASSLEGQGSWADGYTF
TGTGCCAGCAGCTTGGAGGGACAGGGGTCCTGGGCGGATGGCTACACCTTC
>.|TRBJ2-3|.|TRBV30
CAWSTDTQYF
TGTGCCTGGAGCACAGATACGCAGTATTTT
>.|TRBJ2-7|.|TRBV6-5
CASSYLGHPYEQYF
TGTGCCAGCAGTTACTTGGGACACCCCTACGAGCAGTACTTC
>.|TRBJ2-7|.|TRBV7-2
CASSSYYEQYF
TGTGCCAGCAGCTCCTATTACGAGCAGTACTTC
>.|TRBJ1-5|.|TRBV7-2
CASSSRGSNQPQHF
TGTGCCAGCAGCTCCCGGGGGAGCAATCAGCCCCAGCATTTT
>.|TRBJ2-7|.|TRBV5-6
CASSVGLPVNEQYF
TGTGCCAGCAGCGTCGGACTGCCTGTAAACGAGCAGTACTTC
>TRBD1|TRBJ2-7|.|TRBV29-1
CSVVQGVGEQYF
TGCAGCGTTGTTCAGGGGGTAGGGGAGCAGTACTTC
>TRBD2|TRBJ2-7|.|TRBV27
CASSLGAGGAYEQYF
TGTGCCAGCAGTTTAGGAGCGGGAGGCGCCTACGAGCAGTACTTC
>TRBD1|TRBJ1-1|.|TRBV6-1
CASSEIRGLNTEAFF
TGTGCCAGCAGTGAAATTAGGGGGCTGAACACTGAAGCTTTCTTT
>.|TRBJ1-5|.|TRBV28
CASSTVEGLQPQHF
TGTGCCAGCAGTACAGTGGAGGGGTTGCAGCCCCAGCATTTT
>.|TRBJ2-7|few|TRBV21-1
CASRRGPDEQYF
TGTGCCAGCCGAAGGGGACCAGACGAGCAGTACTTC